This T cell receptor (beta chain) was found in a study of Graves' ophthalmopathy and Graves' hyperthyroidism. Ineligible for inclusion were patients with other autoimmune diseases, uncontrolled infections, pregnancy or lactation. The authors diagnosed from clinical symptoms, serum thyroxine, TRAb, thyroid ultrasound and orbital computed tomography. General study results and limits: Discrimination between ophthalmopathy and stable hyperthyroidism by a 13-signature model showed more than 85% sensitivity and about 80% specificity.

A remark on this clonotype: The antigen remains unidentified.

The V and J ends lost 3 bases and 2 bases respectively, with 10 bases between them. This CDR3 contains 14 residues. Germline CDR1 SEHNR, CDR2 FQNEAQ (reference sequence). Scientists amplified the TCR beta CDR3 regions from RNA transcripts. The first round was an RT-PCR with HTBI primers, and the second round was a multiplex PCR. MiXCR, applied by TCRdb to the multiplex PCR reads, yields one record per CDR3 protein. The sample holds about 1.1 million distinct CDR3 sequences, less than 45% seen once. Sequenced material: peripheral blood or thyroid tissue (not recorded which). The V gene is TRBV7-9, the J gene TRBJ1-1; weak D call: TRBD1 (6 bases). The clonotype comes from an adult man with Graves' hyperthyroidism. The CDR3 loop reads CASSLDSSNTEAFF. The CDR3 DNA reads TGTGCCAGCAGCTTGGACAGCTCAAACACTGAAGCTTTCTTT.